Each of the 27 T cell receptor beta chains below was sequenced from the same sample in a study of cytomegalovirus exposure and HLA in healthy donors. PCR primers comprised 60 Vbeta and 13 Jbeta primers. Clones were read by immunoSEQ multiplex PCR, and TCRdb kept only the in-frame ones, dropping some. The sample has around 100,000 clones, over 65% seen once. The specimen sequenced was PBMCs. The receptors originated from a man younger than 45 in good health and CMV-seronegative.

The chain couples TRBV5-1 to TRBJ2-2, with 10 bases fitting TRBD2. Germline assignment: CDR1 SGHRS and CDR2 YFSETQ. V gave up 4 bases and J gave up 2 bases; unmatched junction bases: 5. The CDR3 runs to 16 residues. For the CDR3, the DNA is TGCGCCAGCAGCAAAGGACTAGCGGTAAACACCGGGGAGCTGTTTTTT. Its translation: CASSKGLAVNTGELFF.

This chain uses TRBV2 with TRBJ2-1; no firm D call. Looked up from germline, CDR1 is SNHLY and CDR2 is FYNNEI. This CDR3 is built from 16 residues. Trimming removed 6 bases from V and 0 bases from J, with 15 bases in between. CDR3 nucleotide sequence: TGTGCCAGCAGGCCTGACTTGCCCAGCTCCTACAATGAGCAGTTCTTC. Amino acid sequence: CASRPDLPSSYNEQFF.

The rearrangement links TRBV6-1 to TRBJ2-1; D unresolved. V lost 2 bases to trimming and J lost 9 bases, with 11 bases between them. The CDR3 totals 13 residues. CDR1 and CDR2 (germline): MNHNS, SASEGT. CDR3 residues: CASSEIGVREQFF. In DNA, the CDR3 is TGTGCCAGCAGTGAAATCGGAGTCCGTGAGCAGTTCTTC.

This clone was seen only once. The CDR3 DNA reads TGTGCTAGTGGACCCCCTAGCGGGAGGGGGACAGATACGCAGTATTTT. Translating gives CASGPPSGRGTDTQYF. The rearrangement links TRBV12-5 to TRBJ2-3; 12 bases match TRBD2. The CDR3 is made up of 16 amino acids. Germline values: CDR1 LGHNT, CDR2 FRNRAP. J gave up 3 bases and V 6 bases, and 7 bases lay outside the gene matches.

The chain employs TRBV19 and TRBJ2-7; TRBD2 is a possible D gene (7 bases). Trimming removed 2 bases from V and 6 bases from J, with 23 bases in between. Germline lookup yields CDR1 LNHDA and CDR2 SQIVND (reference sequence). This CDR3 is built from 17 residues. The CDR3 here is CASSIFLRGPFRSEQYF. The CDR3, as DNA: TGTGCCAGTAGTATATTCCTGCGGGGGCCGTTTAGGAGCGAGCAGTACTTC.

CDR3 sequence reads: CALGQGAYGYTF. The CDR3 nucleotides are TGTGCCTTAGGACAGGGGGCGTATGGCTACACCTTC. This chain joins TRBV30 and TRBJ1-2; 11 nucleotides match TRBD1. Losses at the gene ends were 7 bases for V and 5 bases for J; bases not matched to a gene: 3. From germline, CDR1 is GTSNPN and CDR2 SVGIG (reference sequence). This CDR3 is 12 amino acids long.

J is TRBJ1-2 and V is TRBV4-3, with 9 bases identical to TRBD1. CDR1 is LGHNA, CDR2 YSLEER, per germline. This CDR3 region has 16 residues. The V and J ends lost 0 bases and 0 bases, in that order; junction bases with no gene match: 2. CDR3: CASSQEGTGPNYGYTF. CDR3 bases: TGCGCCAGCAGCCAAGAAGGGACAGGGCCTAACTATGGCTACACCTTC.

The sample holds a few counts of this clone. This chain links TRBV9 with TRBJ2-2, with D possibly matching TRBD2 (6 bases). V gave up 5 bases and J gave up 3 bases, with 23 bases separating them. This CDR3 region has 18 residues. Germline V gene data show CDR1 as SGDLS and CDR2 as YYNGEE. The CDR3 sequence is CASRGGRGIWEDTGELFF. CDR3 bases: TGTGCCAGCAGGGGGGGACGGGGGATTTGGGAAGACACCGGGGAGCTGTTTTTT.

CDR3 bases: TGTGCCAGCTCACCTGATGAAGGAGGGGGCTCTCAGCCCCAGCATTTT. As protein: CASSPDEGGGSQPQHF. V is TRBV18 and J is TRBJ1-5; 7 nucleotides agree with TRBD1. Germline V lookup: CDR1 KGHSH, CDR2 LQKENI. The CDR3 covers 16 residues. The J segment lost 6 bases and the V segment lost 3 bases, leaving 11 bases of the junction unmatched.

Comment on this clone: Different DNA sequences within this sample yield the same CDR3. The genes are TRBV18 and TRBJ1-6; no definite D call. This CDR3 is built from 13 residues. CDR1 and CDR2 from the germline V gene are KGHSH and LQKENI. V dropped 3 bases and J dropped 8 bases, with 8 bases sitting between them. The CDR3 sequence is CASSPGYDSPLHF. Written as DNA, the CDR3 is TGTGCCAGCTCACCCGGGTACGATTCACCCCTCCACTTT.

This chain joins TRBV4-3 and TRBJ1-2; TRBD1 might be the D (5 bases). The germline CDR1 and CDR2 sequences are LGHNA and YSLEER. This CDR3 is built from 15 residues. V was shortened by 1 base and J by 6 bases, with 15 bases between the two germline ends. This CDR3 is CASSQVKTALNGYTF. CDR3 sequence (DNA): TGCGCCAGCAGCCAAGTTAAGACAGCTCTAAATGGCTACACCTTC.

The chain uses TRBV6-5 and TRBJ1-2; unclear D gene. The CDR3 is 13 residues long. CDR1 is MNHEY and CDR2 is SVGAGI in the germline V gene. V lost 2 bases, J lost 2 bases, and 6 bases lay in between. As DNA, the CDR3 is TGTGCCAGCAGTTACCACACCAACTATGGCTACACCTTC. Its translation: CASSYHTNYGYTF.

This clone was counted between two and nine times. The chain links TRBV19 to TRBJ2-5, with D maybe TRBD2 (6 bases). V shed 4 bases and J shed 3 bases, with 12 bases lying between them. Looked up from germline, CDR1 is LNHDA and CDR2 is SQIVND (reference sequence). The length of the CDR3 is 14 residues. The CDR3 protein is CASSTPGLKETQYF. The CDR3 DNA sequence: TGTGCCAGTAGTACTCCGGGACTTAAAGAGACCCAGTACTTC.

The chain is built from TRBV28 and TRBJ1-5; 7 bases line up with TRBD1. V was pared by 5 bases and J by 2 bases, with 6 bases of the junction left unmatched. Germline V gene lookup returns CDR1 MDHEN and CDR2 SYDVKM. The length of the CDR3 is 15 residues. CDR3: CASSLPTGGNQPQHF. The CDR3 bases are TGTGCCAGCAGTCTGCCCACAGGGGGCAATCAGCCCCAGCATTTT.

In this sample, this clone turned up a few times. The chain carries TRBV15 and TRBJ1-4; D remains ambiguous. CDR3 size: 18 residues. Per the germline V gene, CDR1 is LNHNV and CDR2 is YYDKDF (reference sequence). V lost 3 bases to trimming and J lost 5 bases, with 22 bases between them. The CDR3 bases are TGTGCCACCAGCAGGGACCTTAGTATCTTGGGAGCAAATGAAAAACTGTTTTTT. The encoded protein is CATSRDLSILGANEKLFF.

This clone occurred a few times. Other DNA sequences in this specimen translate into the identical CDR3. For the CDR3, the DNA is TGTGCCAGCAGTGTTGAGAGAGACAATGAGCAGTTCTTC. This translates into CASSVERDNEQFF. The chain joins TRBV2 to TRBJ2-1; D is ambiguous. The CDR3 loop spans 13 amino acids. Trimming removed 4 bases from V and 5 bases from J, with 9 bases in between. Germline-derived CDR1 and CDR2 are SNHLY and FYNNEI. Combining the CDR3 with reference TRBV2 and TRBJ2-1 gives the whole variable domain EPEVTQTPSHQVTQMGQEVILRCVPISNHLYFYWYRQILGQKVEFLVSFYNNEISEKSEIFDDQFSVERPDGSNFTLKIRSTKLEDSAMYFCASSVERDNEQFFGPGTRLTVL.

The rearrangement links TRBV6-4 to TRBJ2-3; TRBD2 matches 8 bases. After removal of 3 bases from V and 0 bases from J, the junction contained 8 bases not matched to a gene. Germline V CDR1 and CDR2: MRHNA, SNTAGT. The CDR3 has 17 residues. This chain's CDR3 is CASSEGVAGGSTDTQYF. The CDR3, as DNA: TGTGCCAGCAGTGAGGGGGTTGCGGGAGGCAGCACAGATACGCAGTATTTT.

The chain links TRBV13 to TRBJ2-1; 11 positions agree with TRBD2. The germline V gene has CDR1 PRHDT and CDR2 FYEKMQ (reference sequence). The CDR3 length is 15 residues. The ends lost 2 bases at V and 6 bases at J; junction bases unmatched: 3. The CDR3, as DNA: TGTGCCAGCAGCTTACTACTAGCGGGAGCCAATGAGCAGTTCTTC. It encodes CASSLLLAGANEQFF.

The chain links TRBV5-6 to TRBJ2-3, with D maybe TRBD2 (6 bases). The CDR3 loop spans 16 amino acids. Looked up from germline, CDR1 is SGHDT and CDR2 is YYEEEE. Trimming removed 4 bases at V and 1 base at J, with 16 bases between. The CDR3 DNA sequence: TGTGCCAGCAGCCGCGTTATCGGGAGAGGCACAGATACGCAGTATTTT. This gives the protein CASSRVIGRGTDTQYF.

The gene calls are TRBV29-1 and TRBJ2-3, with 10 bases that match TRBD2. The germline gives CDR1 SQVTM, CDR2 ANQGSEA. The CDR3 length is 14 residues. The V segment lost 2 bases and the J segment 4 bases; nucleotides outside the gene matches: 3. The DNA for the CDR3 is TGCAGCGTTGAACTAGCGGGAGTTGCAGATACGCAGTATTTT. Translated: CSVELAGVADTQYF.

The chain uses TRBV9 and TRBJ2-5; 7 bases match TRBD1. The CDR3 length is 17 residues. CDR1 is SGDLS, CDR2 YYNGEE, per germline. Trimming took 1 base from V and 0 from J; bases not matched to a gene: 9. The CDR3 DNA reads TGTGCCAGCAGCGTATACCCAGGGACAGATTACCAAGAGACCCAGTACTTC. Its translation: CASSVYPGTDYQETQYF.

V is TRBV25-1 and J is TRBJ2-3; TRBD2 is a possible D gene (6 bases). The germline CDR1 and CDR2 sequences are MGHDK and SYGVNS. With 5 bases removed from V and 0 bases from J, the gap between germline ends came to 15 bases. The CDR3 is 16 residues long. CDR3 nucleotide sequence: TGTGCCAGCAGTCGAGCGGGTCGTGCTAGCACAGATACGCAGTATTTT. Its protein is CASSRAGRASTDTQYF.

V gene TRBV9 combines with J gene TRBJ2-5, with 10 positions matching TRBD1. The ends lost 3 bases at V and 4 bases at J; junction bases unmatched: 3. Germline CDR1 reads SGDLS; CDR2 reads YYNGEE. The CDR3 is made up of 14 amino acids. The CDR3: CASSARQGAETQYF. As DNA, the CDR3 is TGTGCCAGCAGCGCTAGACAGGGGGCAGAGACCCAGTACTTC.

This chain joins TRBV6-5 and TRBJ2-7, with a tentative D call TRBD1 (6 bases). This CDR3 is 11 amino acids long. V was cut by 6 bases and J by 4 bases, with 7 bases left in between. Germline V gene lookup returns CDR1 MNHEY and CDR2 SVGAGI. The CDR3 spells CASRTGYEQYF. The CDR3 bases are TGTGCCAGCAGGACAGGTTACGAGCAGTACTTC.

V usage is TRBV7-2 and J usage is TRBJ2-5; possibly TRBD1 for D (6 bases). Germline assignment: CDR1 SGHTA and CDR2 FQGNSA. The CDR3 has 13 amino acids. Trimming took off 1 base at V and 4 bases at J, with 7 bases between the two ends. For the CDR3, the DNA is TGTGCCAGCAGCTTAGAAGGGGGAGAGACCCAGTACTTC. The encoded protein is CASSLEGGETQYF.

This clone was recorded a few times. The same CDR3 arises from other DNA sequences in this sample as well. CDR3 nucleotide sequence: TGTGCCAGCAGTTTATGGTTGGACAGGGGGCAAAACACTGAAGCTTTCTTT. Encoded protein: CASSLWLDRGQNTEAFF. The chain couples TRBV28 to TRBJ1-1, with 11 positions matching TRBD1. Germline CDR1 reads MDHEN; CDR2 reads SYDVKM. This CDR3 has 17 residues. V was clipped by 0 bases and J by 2 bases; unmatched bases: 5.

The chain employs TRBV5-1 and TRBJ2-3; 10 nucleotides match TRBD2. Germline V gene sequence: CDR1 SGHRS, CDR2 YFSETQ. This CDR3 contains 16 residues. V dropped 0 bases and J dropped 4; count of bases not matched to a gene: 5. In DNA, the CDR3 is TGCGCCAGCAGCTTGGTTCTAGCGGGAGAGGCAGATACGCAGTATTTT. It yields the protein CASSLVLAGEADTQYF.